The entry below gives a single TCR beta chain sequence along with its context. The antigen is unknown. While the first cohort had 500 to 700 subjects, the donors belonged to the separate validation cohort of over a hundred subjects. Germline CDR1 is SGHTA and CDR2 is FQGNSA. Trimming removed 1 base from V and 4 bases from J, with 12 bases in between. This CDR3 is built from 15 residues. The table came from immunoSEQ multiplex PCR; TCRdb's copy has only in-frame clones and leaves some out. Among 97,000 or so clones listed, roughly 87% were seen once. The sample is drawn from a study of cytomegalovirus exposure and HLA in healthy donors. For the study at large: In a later analysis, the roughly 120 validation repertoires were reported to have used the same platform as the 600 to 800 first-cohort repertoires. The study's findings and limits: Subsequent analysis showed first-cohort TCR clusters tending to co-occur in over a hundred validation repertoires. Through in vitro validation, three CMV-associated chains were shown to be specific for CMV antigens.

The V and J genes are TRBV7-2 and TRBJ2-3; D perhaps matches TRBD2 (6 bases). This receptor was taken from a man in his late teens or twenties in good health and CMV-seropositive. The specimen was PBMCs. CDR3 protein: CASSLVGSGADTQYF. Here the CDR3 DNA reads TGTGCCAGCAGCTTAGTTGGTAGCGGAGCAGATACGCAGTATTTT.